This T cell receptor (beta chain) originates from a study of cytomegalovirus exposure and HLA in healthy donors. Across the whole study: Later, an analysis reported that the 120 or so validation repertoires had used the same platform as the 550 to 750 first-cohort repertoires.

Assay: immunoSEQ multiplex PCR; the TCRdb copy retains only in-frame clones and omits some. The sample lists around 130,000 clones; roughly 90% were seen once. Study conclusions and caveats: In vitro testing confirmed three CMV-associated chains as specific for CMV antigens. The investigators catalogued 150 to 200 TCR beta chains as cytomegalovirus-associated. Published work reported that the classifier diagnosed cytomegalovirus status with high specificity and sensitivity.

As to this clone: The antigen is undetermined.

Germline assignment: CDR1 SGDLS and CDR2 YYNGEE. This CDR3 is 19 amino acids long. V was clipped by 0 bases and J by 0 bases; unmatched bases: 7. Sequencing used PBMCs. This TCR came from a man aged 25-45 years in good health and CMV-seronegative. The genes are TRBV9 and TRBJ2-1, with 12 bases fitting TRBD2. CDR3 loop: CASSVASGRDTSSYNEQFF. The CDR3 coding sequence is TGTGCCAGCAGCGTAGCTAGCGGGAGGGACACCAGCTCCTACAATGAGCAGTTCTTC.